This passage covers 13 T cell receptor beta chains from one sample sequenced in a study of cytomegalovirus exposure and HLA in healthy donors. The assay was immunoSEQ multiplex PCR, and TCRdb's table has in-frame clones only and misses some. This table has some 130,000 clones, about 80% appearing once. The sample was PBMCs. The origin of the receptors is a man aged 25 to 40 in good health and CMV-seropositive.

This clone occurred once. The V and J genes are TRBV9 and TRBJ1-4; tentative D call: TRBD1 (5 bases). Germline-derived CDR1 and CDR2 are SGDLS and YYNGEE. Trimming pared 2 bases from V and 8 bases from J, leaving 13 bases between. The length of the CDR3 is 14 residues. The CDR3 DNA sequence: TGTGCCAGCAGCGTTGGGGGGGGGAGCGAAAAACTGTTTTTT. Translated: CASSVGGGSEKLFF.

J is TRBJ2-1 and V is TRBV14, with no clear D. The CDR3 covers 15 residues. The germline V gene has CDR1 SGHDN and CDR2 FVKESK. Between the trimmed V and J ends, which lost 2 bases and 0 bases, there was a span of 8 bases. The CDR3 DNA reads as TGTGCCAGCAGCCAACCCCCGAGCTCCTACAATGAGCAGTTCTTC. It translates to CASSQPPSSYNEQFF.

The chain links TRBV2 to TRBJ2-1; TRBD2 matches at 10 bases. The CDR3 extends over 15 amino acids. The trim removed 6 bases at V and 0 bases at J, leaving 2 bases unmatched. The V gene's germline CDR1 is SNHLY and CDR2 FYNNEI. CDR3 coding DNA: TGTGCCAGCAGCGTAGCGGGAGGCTCCTACAATGAGCAGTTCTTC. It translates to CASSVAGGSYNEQFF.

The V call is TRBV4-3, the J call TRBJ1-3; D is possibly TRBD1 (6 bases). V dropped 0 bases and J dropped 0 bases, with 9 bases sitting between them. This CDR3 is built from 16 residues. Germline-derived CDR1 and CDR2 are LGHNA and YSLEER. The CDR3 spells CASSQDRTASGNTIYF. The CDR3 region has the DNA TGCGCCAGCAGCCAAGATAGGACAGCCTCTGGAAACACCATATATTTT.

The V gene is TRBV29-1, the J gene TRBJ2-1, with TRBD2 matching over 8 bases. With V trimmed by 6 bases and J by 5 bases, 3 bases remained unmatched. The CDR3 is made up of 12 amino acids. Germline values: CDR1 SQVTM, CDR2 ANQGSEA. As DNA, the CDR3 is TGCAGCGTGCTAGCGGGTCACAATGAGCAGTTCTTC. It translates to CSVLAGHNEQFF.

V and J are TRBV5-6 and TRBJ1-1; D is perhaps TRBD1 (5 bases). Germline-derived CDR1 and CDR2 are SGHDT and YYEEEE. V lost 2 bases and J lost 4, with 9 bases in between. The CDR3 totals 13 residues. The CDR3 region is CASSFRGSTEAFF. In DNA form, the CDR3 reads TGTGCCAGCAGCTTTCGGGGGAGCACTGAAGCTTTCTTT.

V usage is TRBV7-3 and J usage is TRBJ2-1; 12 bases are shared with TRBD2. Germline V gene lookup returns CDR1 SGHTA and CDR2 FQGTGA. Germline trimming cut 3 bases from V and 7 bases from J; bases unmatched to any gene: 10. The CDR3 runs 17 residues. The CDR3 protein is CASSFDPTSGGPNEQFF. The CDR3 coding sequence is TGTGCCAGCAGCTTCGACCCTACTAGCGGGGGGCCGAATGAGCAGTTCTTC. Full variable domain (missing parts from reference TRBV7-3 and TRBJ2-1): GAGVSQTPSNKVTEKGKYVELRCDPISGHTALYWYRQSLGQGPEFLIYFQGTGAADDSGLPNDRFFAVRPEGSVSTLKIQRTERGDSAVYLCASSFDPTSGGPNEQFFGPGTRLTVL.

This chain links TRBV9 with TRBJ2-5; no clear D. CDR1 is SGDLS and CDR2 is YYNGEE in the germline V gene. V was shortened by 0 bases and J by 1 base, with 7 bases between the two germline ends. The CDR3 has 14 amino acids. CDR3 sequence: CASSVEWSQETQYF. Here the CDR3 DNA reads TGTGCCAGCAGCGTAGAATGGAGCCAAGAGACCCAGTACTTC.

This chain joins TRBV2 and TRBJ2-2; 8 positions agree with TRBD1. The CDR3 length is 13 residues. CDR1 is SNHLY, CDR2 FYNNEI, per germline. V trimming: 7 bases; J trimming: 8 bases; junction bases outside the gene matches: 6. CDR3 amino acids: CASTRQGSGELFF. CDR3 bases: TGTGCCAGCACCCGACAGGGGAGTGGGGAGCTGTTTTTT.

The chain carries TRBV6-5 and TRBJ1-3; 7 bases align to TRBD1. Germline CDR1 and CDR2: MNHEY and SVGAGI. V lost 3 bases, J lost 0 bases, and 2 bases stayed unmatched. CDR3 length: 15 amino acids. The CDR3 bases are TGTGCCAGCAGTTATACAGGGGCCTCTGGAAACACCATATATTTT. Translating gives CASSYTGASGNTIYF.

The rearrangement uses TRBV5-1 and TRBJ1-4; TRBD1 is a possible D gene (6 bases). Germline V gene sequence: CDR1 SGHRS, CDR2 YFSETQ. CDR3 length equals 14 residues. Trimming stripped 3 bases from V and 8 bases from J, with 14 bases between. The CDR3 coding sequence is TGCGCCAGCAGCTCGACAGGAGTAGAGGAAAAACTGTTTTTT. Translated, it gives CASSSTGVEEKLFF. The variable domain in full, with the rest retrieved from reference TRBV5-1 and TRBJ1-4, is KAGVTQTPRYLIKTRGQQVTLSCSPISGHRSVSWYQQTPGQGLQFLFEYFSETQRNKGNFPGRFSGRQFSNSRSEMNVSTLELGDSALYLCASSSTGVEEKLFFGSGTQLSVL.

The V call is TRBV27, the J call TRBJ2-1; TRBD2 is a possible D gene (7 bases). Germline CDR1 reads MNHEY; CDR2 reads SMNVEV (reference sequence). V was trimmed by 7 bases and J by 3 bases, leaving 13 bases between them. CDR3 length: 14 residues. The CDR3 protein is CASNTGGHYNEQFF. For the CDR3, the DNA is TGTGCCAGCAATACGGGGGGACACTACAATGAGCAGTTCTTC.

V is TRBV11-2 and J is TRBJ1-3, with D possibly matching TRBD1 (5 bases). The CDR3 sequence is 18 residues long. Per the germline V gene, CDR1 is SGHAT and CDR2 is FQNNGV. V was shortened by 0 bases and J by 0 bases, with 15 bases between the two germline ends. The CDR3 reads CASSLDVAGWPSGNTIYF. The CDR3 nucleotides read TGTGCCAGCAGCTTAGATGTCGCAGGGTGGCCCTCTGGAAACACCATATATTTT.